This T cell receptor beta chain was retrieved from a study of vaccination effects on CD4 cells after COVID-19 (dated by TCRdb to the early 2020s). About the full investigation: Two doses of either the BNT162b2 or the mRNA-1273 mRNA SARS-CoV-2 vaccine were administered to participants. A total of ten to eleven COVID-19 convalescent patients and a few SARS-CoV-2-naive healthy vaccine recipients were included in the full study. The study compared SARS-CoV-2 spike-specific CD4+ TCR repertoires before and after mRNA vaccination in COVID-19 convalescent patients and infection-naive vaccine recipients. Cultures from other donors in the study were sequenced using the Oncomine TCR Beta short-read assay on an Illumina iSeq 100.

Of note for this clone: The specificity of this receptor is unknown. Per-base quality was not reported, and no clone a single base away is much larger than it.

Taken from the germline V gene, the CDR1 and CDR2 loops are SGDLS and YYNGEE. Including the terminal cysteine and phenylalanine, the CDR3 comprises 17 residues. Here the CDR3 DNA is all that survives: 51 bases in frame from base 1. V is trimmed back by 9 bases and J by 1 base, and the junction contains 15 bases that no gene match accounts for. The library was prepared using the immunoSEQ multiplex PCR assay. DNA from the CD4+ T cells that had been cultured and isolated underwent TCR beta CDR3 sequencing. Turning to the authors' computational methods: Non-productive TCR sequences were removed and reads were trimmed to the CDR3 region, keeping CDR3s of at least 7 amino acids. The MANAFEST web app was used to pick out antigen-specific clonotypes by comparing their expansion in peptide wells with that in reference cultures. To count as positive, a clone had to show expansion at FDR<0.05 compared with the reference and with all other wells, an odds ratio above 5, and a frequency above 0.1% in two replicate wells. A clonotype was called cross-reactive if it was significantly expanded both in SARS-CoV-2 spike wells and in at least one common cold coronavirus spike condition. Using the stringdist R package, CDR3 similarity was measured by Levenshtein distance, and unrooted trees were constructed with ape in R 3.6.1. The source is immuneACCESS, and TCRdb retained only in-frame sequences with V and J called. Part of the clones is not carried over; for the studies checked, unresolved V genes explain less than half of this, and the remainder is unexplained. Clone size and the V and J calls come from that table; the DNA yielded D and trimming. The sample table lists around 83,000 clones, approximately 81% of them with a count of one. The ten largest clones add up to 1.5% to 2% of the sample.

In the ViraFEST assay, PBMC were stimulated with viral peptide pools, and antigen-specific CD4+ T cell clonotypes were then identified by expansion using TCR sequencing. After around ten days of culture, CD4+ T cells were isolated with the EasySep CD4+ T cell isolation kit. The absence of prior SARS-CoV-2 infection in healthy vaccine recipients was confirmed by negative nucleocapsid antibodies before and after vaccination. Each well held more than 1.5 million PBMC cultured in IMDM containing roughly 4.9% human AB serum, roughly 9.6 IU/ml IL-2 and gentamicin, along with about 9.3 ug/ml peptides. On days 3 and 7, half of the culture medium was replaced with fresh IL-2-containing medium. Unless noted otherwise, every peptide stimulation condition was cultured in triplicate wells. Using Ficoll-Paque Plus gradient centrifugation, PBMC were separated from whole blood and then either used fresh or cryopreserved at -140C. The spike proteins of SARS-CoV-2 and of the common cold coronaviruses HCoV-NL63, HCoV-OC43 and HCoV-229E were spanned by overlapping peptide pools. Genomic DNA was extracted from cultured CD4+ T cells with the QIAamp micro DNA kit.

The study at large found these results: Only a small number of convalescent patients were included, and no early post-infection timepoints were available, which limited the study. At late post-vaccination timepoints, both infection-induced and vaccine-induced clones showed marked clonal contraction, consistent with waning T cell responses. Among healthy vaccine recipients, nearly all vaccine-induced clones were SARS-CoV-2 mono-reactive, and just 1 of 255 was cross-reactive with common cold coronaviruses.

Sequenced here: CD4+ T cells from PBMCs cultured with HCoV-229E spike peptides, sampled before COVID-19 vaccination. The cell subset or site label corresponds to: HCoV-229E spike overlapping peptide pool stimulation. This sequence uses TRBV9 and TRBJ1-2; TRBD1 matches 10 bases in the middle. The origin of this receptor is a human donor who received a COVID-19 vaccine. The DNA sequence is TGTGCCAATCACCACCGGGACAGGGGCCATCTTAACTATGGCTACACCTTC. This gives the protein CANHHRDRGHLNYGYTF.